This record concerns one T cell receptor beta chain sequence. Specified time point: sample taken at primary tumor resection. Tumor, nontumor lung or frozen PBMC supplied whole RNA, sequenced without sorting. Samples were donated by 72 untreated early-stage non-small cell lung cancer patients. The CDR3 is 13 residues long. CDR1 and CDR2 (germline): LNHDA, SQIVND (reference sequence). The junction had 5 bases not matched to a gene; V was cut back by 9 bases and J by 4 bases. This sample was taken from a study of spatial heterogeneity in lung cancer. Study-wide background: Alpha-chain sequences were consistently detected less often than beta-chain sequences.

All TCR cDNA molecules were individually tagged with a unique molecular identifier. TCRdb itself ran the 5' RACE reads through MiXCR, one entry per CDR3 protein. The repertoire holds about 26,000 distinct CDR3 sequences, with roughly 13% as singletons. This receptor was identified in a female donor with early-stage non-small cell lung cancer. The chain uses TRBV19 and TRBJ2-1, with 8 nucleotides matching TRBD2. This sample comprised PBMCs, obtained at surgery. CDR3 nucleotide sequence: TGTGCCAGCTTGGGACTAGGTTACAATGAGCAGTTCTTC. This translates into CASLGLGYNEQFF.